The next 6 T cell receptor beta chains were all read from a single sample in a study of beta chain features in type 1 diabetes. Sequenced material consisted of expressed TCRB transcripts (all of the isolated RNA was reverse transcribed). Method: immunoSEQ multiplex PCR; TCRdb's copy keeps in-frame clones and lacks some. This table has more than 150,000 clones, roughly 11% appearing once. The sequenced sample consisted of central memory CD4+ T cells from blood. The receptors originated from a man younger than 30 in good health.

The genes are TRBV7-2 and TRBJ1-5, with 8 bases lining up with TRBD1. CDR1 and CDR2 from the germline V gene are SGHTA and FQGNSA. The CDR3 is 14 residues long. Germline trimming cut 0 bases from V and 7 bases from J; bases unmatched to any gene: 2. CDR3 sequence (DNA): TGTGCCAGCAGCTTAGCAACAGGGGGACAGCCCCAGCATTTT. Its protein product is CASSLATGGQPQHF.

This clone was recorded a few times. This chain joins TRBV9 and TRBJ2-2, with 7 bases lining up with TRBD1. Trimming at V came to 3 bases and at J to 2 bases, leaving 4 bases not matched to a gene. The CDR3 loop spans 15 amino acids. Germline-derived CDR1 and CDR2 are SGDLS and YYNGEE. This CDR3 is CASSEGQLNTGELFF. CDR3 DNA sequence: TGTGCCAGCAGCGAGGGACAGCTTAACACCGGGGAGCTGTTTTTT.

This clone was seen at least ten times. The rearrangement joins TRBV9 to TRBJ2-7; D might be TRBD1 (5 bases). V shed 2 bases and J shed 2 bases, with 17 bases lying between them. Germline-derived CDR1 and CDR2 are SGDLS and YYNGEE. This CDR3 contains 16 residues. The CDR3 spells CASSVRPATVPYEQYF. The CDR3 nucleotides read TGTGCCAGCAGCGTCAGGCCTGCGACAGTCCCCTACGAGCAGTACTTC.

The V gene is TRBV7-9, the J gene TRBJ1-1, with 8 positions matching TRBD1. The CDR3 sequence is 13 residues long. Germline trimming cut 11 bases from V and 4 bases from J; bases unmatched to any gene: 9. Germline V gene data show CDR1 as SEHNR and CDR2 as FQNEAQ (reference sequence). In nucleotides, the CDR3 is TGTGCCGCGAGGGGGCAGGGGGCCACTGAAGCTTTCTTT. Translation gives CAARGQGATEAFF.

This clone has a handful of counts. V usage is TRBV7-2 and J usage is TRBJ2-7; no clear D. Germline CDR1 is SGHTA and CDR2 is FQGNSA. V was clipped by 2 bases and J by 5 bases, with 10 bases between them. This CDR3 comprises 13 residues. The CDR3 sequence: CASSLRASDEQYF. As DNA, the CDR3 is TGTGCCAGCAGCTTAAGGGCTTCGGACGAGCAGTACTTC.

The chain couples TRBV5-1 to TRBJ1-1, with 7 bases aligning to TRBD1. Germline lookup yields CDR1 SGHRS and CDR2 YFSETQ. This CDR3 region has 16 residues. J lost 4 bases, V lost 3 bases, and 12 bases had no gene match. The CDR3 nucleotides read TGCGCCAGCAGCTCGTCAGGGGGTACCGTCCCCACTGAAGCTTTCTTT. As protein: CASSSSGGTVPTEAFF.